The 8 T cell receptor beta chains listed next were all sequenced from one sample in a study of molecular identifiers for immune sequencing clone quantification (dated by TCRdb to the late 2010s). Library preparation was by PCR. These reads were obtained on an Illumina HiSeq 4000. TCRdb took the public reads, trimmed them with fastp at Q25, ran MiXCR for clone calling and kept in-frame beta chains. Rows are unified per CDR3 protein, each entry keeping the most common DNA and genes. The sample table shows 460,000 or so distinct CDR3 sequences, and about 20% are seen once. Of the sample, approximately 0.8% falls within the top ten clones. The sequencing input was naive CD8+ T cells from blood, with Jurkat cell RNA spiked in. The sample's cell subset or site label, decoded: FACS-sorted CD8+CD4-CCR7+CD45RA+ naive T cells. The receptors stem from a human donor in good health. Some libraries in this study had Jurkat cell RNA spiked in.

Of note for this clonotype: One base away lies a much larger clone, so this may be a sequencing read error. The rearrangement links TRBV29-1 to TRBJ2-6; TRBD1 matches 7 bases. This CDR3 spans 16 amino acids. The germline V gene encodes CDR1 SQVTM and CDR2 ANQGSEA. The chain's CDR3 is CGATGTEPSGANVLTF. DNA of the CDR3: TGCGGCGCGACCGGGACAGAGCCTTCTGGGGCCAACGTCCTGACTTTC.

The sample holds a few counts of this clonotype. The DNA for the CDR3 is TGTGCCACCAGCAGAGTGGGTGTGGCGGGAGTAGGGTACGAGCAGTACTTC. It is translated as CATSRVGVAGVGYEQYF. The rearrangement links TRBV15 to TRBJ2-7, with 7 bases identical to TRBD2. The CDR3 has 17 amino acids. The germline CDR1 and CDR2 sequences are LNHNV and YYDKDF (reference sequence). V gave up 1 base and J gave up 4 bases; unmatched junction bases: 13.

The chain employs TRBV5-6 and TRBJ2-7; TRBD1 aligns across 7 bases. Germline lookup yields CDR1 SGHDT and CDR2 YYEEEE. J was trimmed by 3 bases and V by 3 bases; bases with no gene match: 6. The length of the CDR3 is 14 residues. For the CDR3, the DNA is TGTGCCAGCAGCTACCCGGGACAGAACTACGAGCAGTACTTC. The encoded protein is CASSYPGQNYEQYF.

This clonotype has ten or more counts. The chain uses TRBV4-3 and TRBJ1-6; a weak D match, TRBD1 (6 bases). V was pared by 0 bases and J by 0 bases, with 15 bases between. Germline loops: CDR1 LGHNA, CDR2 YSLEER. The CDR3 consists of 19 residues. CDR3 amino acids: CASSQDLRRGSSYNSPLHF. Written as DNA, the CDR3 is TGCGCCAGCAGCCAAGATCTTCGCAGGGGAAGCTCCTATAATTCACCCCTCCACTTT.

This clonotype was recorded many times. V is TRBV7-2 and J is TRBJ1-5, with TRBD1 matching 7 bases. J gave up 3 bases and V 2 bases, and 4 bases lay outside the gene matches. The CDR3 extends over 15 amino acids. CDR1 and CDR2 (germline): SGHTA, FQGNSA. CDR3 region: CASSLSTGVNQPQHF. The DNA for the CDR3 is TGTGCCAGCAGCTTATCCACAGGGGTCAATCAGCCCCAGCATTTT.

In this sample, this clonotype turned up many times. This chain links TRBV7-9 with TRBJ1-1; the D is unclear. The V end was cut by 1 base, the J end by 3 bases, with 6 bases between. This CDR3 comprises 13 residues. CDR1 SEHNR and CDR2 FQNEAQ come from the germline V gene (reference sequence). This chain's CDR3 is CASSLGMYTEAFF. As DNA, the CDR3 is TGTGCCAGCAGCTTAGGCATGTACACTGAAGCTTTCTTT.

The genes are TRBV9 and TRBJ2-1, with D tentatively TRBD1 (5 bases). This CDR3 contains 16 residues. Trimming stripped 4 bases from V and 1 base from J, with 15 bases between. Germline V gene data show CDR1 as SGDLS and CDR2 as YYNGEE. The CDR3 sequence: CASSPTARPSYNEQFF. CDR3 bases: TGTGCCAGCAGCCCGACAGCGCGCCCTTCCTACAATGAGCAGTTCTTC.

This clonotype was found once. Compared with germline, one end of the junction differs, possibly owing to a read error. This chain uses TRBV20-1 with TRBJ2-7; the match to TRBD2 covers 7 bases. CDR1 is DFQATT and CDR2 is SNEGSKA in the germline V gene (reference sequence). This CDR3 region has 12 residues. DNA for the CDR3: TGCAGTGCTGATAGGGGAGGGTACGGGCAGTACTTC. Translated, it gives CSADRGGYGQYF.